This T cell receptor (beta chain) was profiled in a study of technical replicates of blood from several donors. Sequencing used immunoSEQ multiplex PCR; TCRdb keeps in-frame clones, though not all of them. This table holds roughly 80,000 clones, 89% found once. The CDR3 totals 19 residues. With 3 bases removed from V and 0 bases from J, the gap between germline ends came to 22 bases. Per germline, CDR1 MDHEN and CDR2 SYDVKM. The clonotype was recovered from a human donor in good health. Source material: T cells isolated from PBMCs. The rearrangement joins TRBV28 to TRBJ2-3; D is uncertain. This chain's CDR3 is CASSLFHWQAETSTDTQYF. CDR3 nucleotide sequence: TGTGCCAGCAGTTTGTTCCATTGGCAGGCAGAAACTAGCACAGATACGCAGTATTTT.